This T cell receptor beta chain comes out of a study of T cell responses to AZD1222 COVID-19 vaccine. Only in-frame clones appear in the TCRdb table, and some are missing; sequencing was by immunoSEQ multiplex PCR. The repertoire holds approximately 140,000 clones, with approximately 92% as singletons. The V gene's germline CDR1 is SEHNR and CDR2 FQNEAQ (reference sequence). Trimming shortened V by 5 bases and J by 3 bases, and 16 bases separated the two germline ends. The CDR3 runs 15 residues. Study-level findings and limits: Repertoire sampling occurred only after the peak T cell response. Donors skewed white British and female; clonal diversity was possibly underestimated. There were vaccine-associated CD4 TCRs across spike, dominant at 160-218 and 743-854. Of the AZD1222 recipients, only 5 or 6 were seropositive at baseline.

Concerning this clone itself: Its antigen is as yet unknown.

Specimen: peripheral blood, collected 28 days after the second AZD1222 dose. This chain connects TRBV7-9 to TRBJ1-1; tentatively, D is TRBD1 (6 bases). The receptor was isolated from an adult who received the AZD1222 COVID-19 vaccine. This CDR3 reads CASSISQGKDTEAFF. The CDR3 DNA is TGTGCCAGCAGCATATCACAGGGTAAGGACACTGAAGCTTTCTTT.